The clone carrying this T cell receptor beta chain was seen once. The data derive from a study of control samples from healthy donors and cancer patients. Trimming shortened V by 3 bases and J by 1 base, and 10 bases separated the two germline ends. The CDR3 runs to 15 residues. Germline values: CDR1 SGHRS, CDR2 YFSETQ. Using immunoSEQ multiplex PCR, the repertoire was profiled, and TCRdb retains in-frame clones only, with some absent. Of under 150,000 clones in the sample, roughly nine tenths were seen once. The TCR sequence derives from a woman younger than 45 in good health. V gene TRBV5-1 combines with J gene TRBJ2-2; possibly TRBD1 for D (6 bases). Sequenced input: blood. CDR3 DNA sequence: TGCGCCAGCAGCTGGGGACATCAGAACACCGGGGAGCTGTTTTTT. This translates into CASSWGHQNTGELFF.